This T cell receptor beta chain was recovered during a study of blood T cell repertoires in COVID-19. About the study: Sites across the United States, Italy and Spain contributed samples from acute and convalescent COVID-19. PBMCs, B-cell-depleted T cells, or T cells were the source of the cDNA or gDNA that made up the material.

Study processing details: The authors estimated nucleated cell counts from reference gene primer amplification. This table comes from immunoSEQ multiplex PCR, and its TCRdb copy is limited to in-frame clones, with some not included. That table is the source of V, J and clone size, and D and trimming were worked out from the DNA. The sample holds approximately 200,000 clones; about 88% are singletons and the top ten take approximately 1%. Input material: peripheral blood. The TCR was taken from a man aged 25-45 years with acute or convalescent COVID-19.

CDR3 nucleotide sequence: TGTGCCAGCAGTTATGTTATAGGCGGACAAGGCGTCACCTTC. Its protein is CASSYVIGGQGVTF. The V call is TRBV6-2 or TRBV6-3, the J call TRBJ1-2; D is perhaps TRBD1 (5 bases). The CDR3 runs to 14 residues. V was clipped by 3 bases and J by 13 bases, with 21 bases between them. The V gene's germline CDR1 is MNHEY and CDR2 SVGEGT.